This entry lists 21 T cell receptor beta chains sequenced from one sample in a study of T cells in Graves' hyperthyroidism and ophthalmopathy. Amplification of TCR beta CDR3 regions used RNA as the template. The primer set for the first-round RT-PCR of the TCR CDR3 was HTBI. From the multiplex PCR reads, TCRdb called clonotypes with MiXCR, one entry per CDR3 protein. The sample has about 290,000 distinct CDR3 sequences, approximately 15% seen once; the top ten hold under 8%. Sequenced: blood. The receptor set was obtained from a middle-aged woman with Graves' hyperthyroidism.

This clonotype was counted ten times or more. The J gene is TRBJ2-3, the V gene TRBV2; 13 nucleotides match TRBD2. The CDR3 has 16 residues. Germline CDR1 SNHLY, CDR2 FYNNEI. V gave up 5 bases and J gave up 5 bases; unmatched junction bases: 7. For the CDR3, the DNA is TGTGCCAGCAGTAATGGACTAGCGGGAGAGGTAGATACGCAGTATTTT. This codes for CASSNGLAGEVDTQYF.

The table lists this clonotype with many counts. The J gene is TRBJ2-3, the V gene TRBV7-8; D might be TRBD1 (5 bases). The CDR3 is 15 amino acids. Germline-derived CDR1 and CDR2 are SGHVS and FQNEAQ. The ends were cut back, 5 bases at V and 3 bases at J, with 15 bases in the middle. The CDR3 loop reads CASSGSRDNTDTQYF. CDR3 nucleotides: TGTGCCAGCAGCGGATCCAGGGATAATACAGATACGCAGTATTTT.

This clonotype has just a few counts. A clone one base away is much larger, so this may be a read error. V is TRBV6-1 and J is TRBJ1-6; D perhaps matches TRBD1 (5 bases). Germline lookup yields CDR1 MNHNS and CDR2 SASEGT. The CDR3 extends over 17 amino acids. Trimming left V 0 bases short and J 7 bases short, with 16 bases between. The CDR3 region is CASSEAHVGPQNSPLHF. The CDR3 coding sequence is TGTGCCAGCAGTGAAGCGCATGTGGGACCCCAAAATTCACCCCTCCACTTT.

This clonotype was seen more than once but under ten times. The chain links TRBV6-1 to TRBJ1-1, with 8 bases aligning to TRBD1. This CDR3 comprises 15 residues. CDR1 is MNHNS and CDR2 is SASEGT in the germline V gene. With V trimmed by 10 bases and J by 11 bases, 21 bases remained unmatched. The CDR3: CAILTTGRGHGSAFF. The CDR3 DNA reads as TGTGCCATTCTGACTACCGGCAGGGGGCATGGCTCGGCTTTCTTT.

This clonotype was observed many times. This chain connects TRBV24-1 to TRBJ2-7; D perhaps matches TRBD2 (5 bases). Trimming removed 2 bases from V and 9 bases from J, with 13 bases in between. The CDR3 has 13 amino acids. Germline values: CDR1 KGHDR, CDR2 SFDVKD. The CDR3 bases are TGTGCCACCAGTGATTCAGGAGGCATCTTGCAGTACTTC. As protein: CATSDSGGILQYF.

This clonotype was seen ten or more times. CDR3: CASSFFYVRGQGALNTEAFF. CDR3 sequence (DNA): TGTGCCAGCAGTTTTTTCTACGTTCGGGGACAGGGGGCTTTGAACACTGAAGCTTTCTTT. The V call is TRBV28, the J call TRBJ1-1; 12 nucleotides align to TRBD1. Germline V CDR1 and CDR2: MDHEN, SYDVKM. V lost 3 bases, J lost 0 bases, and 14 bases stayed unmatched. The CDR3 covers 20 residues.

This clonotype was seen ten or more times. This chain links TRBV3-1 with TRBJ1-2, with 8 bases lining up with TRBD1. V was pared by 10 bases and J by 2 bases, with 9 bases of the junction left unmatched. The CDR3 loop spans 14 amino acids. The germline V gene has CDR1 LGHDT and CDR2 YNNKEL (reference sequence). CDR3 DNA: TGTGCCACCGGACAGGGAAAGGGAAACTATGGCTACACCTTC. It specifies CATGQGKGNYGYTF.

The genes are TRBV18 and TRBJ1-2; D is possibly TRBD1 (6 bases). The CDR3 is 15 residues long. Germline CDR1 is KGHSH and CDR2 is LQKENI. Trimming took 2 bases from V and 3 from J, leaving 13 bases between them. In DNA form, the CDR3 reads TGTGCCAGCTCACCAGTACGGGACACCGACTATGGCTACACCTTC. It is translated as CASSPVRDTDYGYTF.

There are many counts of this clonotype. V usage is TRBV12-3 or TRBV12-4 and J usage is TRBJ2-4, with D unresolved. V was trimmed by 4 bases and J by 0 bases, leaving 7 bases between them. CDR3 length: 14 amino acids. This chain's CDR3 is CASSSGLAKNIQYF. In DNA, the CDR3 is TGTGCCAGCAGTTCCGGGCTAGCCAAAAACATTCAGTACTTC.

In its sample, this clonotype was seen many times. V gene TRBV20-1 combines with J gene TRBJ2-5; D may be TRBD2 (6 bases). The CDR3 extends over 13 amino acids. Germline assignment: CDR1 DFQATT and CDR2 SNEGSKA (reference sequence). V dropped 5 bases and J dropped 7 bases, with 17 bases sitting between them. The CDR3 bases are TGCAGTGCTGGAGGGGCGGAGCAGGGGACCCAGTACTTC. This translates into CSAGGAEQGTQYF.

This clonotype was counted between two and nine times. A single base separates this from a much larger clone, so it may be a read error. The rearrangement joins TRBV11-2 to TRBJ2-7; D is unclear. The CDR3 has 12 residues. V dropped 1 base and J dropped 6 bases, with 7 bases sitting between them. The germline gives CDR1 SGHAT, CDR2 FQNNGV. CDR3 amino acids: CASSLGRAEQYF. CDR3 sequence (DNA): TGTGCCAGCAGCTTAGGAAGGGCCGAGCAGTACTTC. Variable domain in full (rest from reference TRBV11-2 and TRBJ2-7): EAGVAQSPRYKIIEKRQSVAFWCNPISGHATLYWYQQILGQGPKLLIQFQNNGVVDDSQLPKDRFSAERLKGVDSTLKIQPAKLEDSAVYLCASSLGRAEQYFGPGTRLTVT.

This clonotype was counted between two and nine times. The rearrangement uses TRBV7-2 and TRBJ2-7; D is perhaps TRBD2 (6 bases). Between the trimmed V and J ends, which lost 5 bases and 3 bases, there was a span of 11 bases. This CDR3 has 13 residues. Germline V gene sequence: CDR1 SGHTA, CDR2 FQGNSA. The CDR3 is CASSTAGSYEQYF. The CDR3 bases are TGTGCCAGCAGCACAGCCGGGAGCTACGAGCAGTACTTC.

V is TRBV10-3 and J is TRBJ2-7; TRBD2 aligns across 7 bases. The ends lost 3 bases at V and 6 bases at J; junction bases unmatched: 11. In germline, CDR1 is ENHRY, CDR2 SYGVKD. The CDR3 runs 15 residues. The CDR3 sequence is CAISDFGPPSGEQYF. As DNA, the CDR3 is TGTGCCATCAGTGACTTCGGACCCCCTAGCGGCGAGCAGTACTTC.

This clonotype has only a few counts. Being one base from a much bigger clone, this may be a read error. The genes are TRBV12-3 or TRBV12-4 and TRBJ1-2, with D maybe TRBD1 (6 bases). This CDR3 contains 13 residues. The ends were cut back, 7 bases at V and 5 bases at J, with 14 bases in the middle. CDR3 coding DNA: TGTGCCAGCACGGCAGGGGCGGGGTATGGCTACACCTTC. Translating gives CASTAGAGYGYTF.

This clonotype appeared many times. The chain joins TRBV12-3 or TRBV12-4 to TRBJ2-1; D gene ambiguous. There are 13 residues in the CDR3. Trimming took 3 bases from V and 5 from J, leaving 8 bases between them. CDR3 nucleotide sequence: TGTGCCAGCAGTTTTATTCAGAACAATGAGCAGTTCTTC. The encoded protein is CASSFIQNNEQFF.

This clonotype was recorded many times. This chain joins TRBV3-1 and TRBJ2-7; 7 nucleotides match TRBD2. From germline, CDR1 is LGHDT and CDR2 YNNKEL (reference sequence). There are 12 residues in the CDR3. With V trimmed by 6 bases and J by 2 bases, 1 base remained unmatched. The CDR3 sequence is CASRGGAYEQYF. The CDR3 DNA is TGTGCCAGCAGGGGGGGGGCCTACGAGCAGTACTTC.

This clonotype was seen many times. This chain links TRBV12-3 or TRBV12-4 with TRBJ2-3; no firm D call. The CDR3 runs to 13 residues. V lost 6 bases to trimming and J lost 1 base, with 8 bases between them. The CDR3 is CASSLDGTDTQYF. In nucleotides, the CDR3 is TGTGCCAGCAGCCTTGATGGCACAGATACGCAGTATTTT.

There are many counts of this clonotype. The V and J genes are TRBV28 and TRBJ2-3; D remains unclear. Germline assignment: CDR1 MDHEN and CDR2 SYDVKM. CDR3 length: 13 amino acids. V shed 5 bases and J shed 5 bases, with 11 bases lying between them. The CDR3 DNA is TGTGCCAGCAGTACCCCCTCCCAAGATACGCAGTATTTT. Translating it yields CASSTPSQDTQYF.

The V and J genes are TRBV4-1 and TRBJ2-7; the D gene is possibly TRBD2 (6 bases). The V gene lost 1 base and the J gene lost 2 bases, with 9 bases spanning the gap. CDR1 and CDR2 (germline): MGHRA, YSYEKL. The CDR3 is 14 residues long. CDR3 DNA sequence: TGCGCCAGCAGCCAAGTCTCGGGGGCCTACGAGCAGTACTTC. Translating gives CASSQVSGAYEQYF.

This clonotype was detected many times. The chain joins TRBV12-3 or TRBV12-4 to TRBJ2-3; 7 bases agree with TRBD2. The CDR3 sequence is 18 residues long. V shed 7 bases and J 0 bases; nucleotides not matched to a gene: 16. For the CDR3, the DNA is TGTGCCAGCAACTTCGAGGTTGGGCGGGAGTGGAGCACAGATACGCAGTATTTT. Translating it yields CASNFEVGREWSTDTQYF.

The rearrangement links TRBV19 to TRBJ2-1; a possible D gene is TRBD2 (6 bases). Trimming cost V 10 bases and J 3 bases, with 22 bases left between them. The germline gives CDR1 LNHDA, CDR2 SQIVND (reference sequence). CDR3 length: 16 residues. For the CDR3, the DNA is TGTGCCACGCGTGAACGGGGAGGATTAGTCTACAATGAGCAGTTCTTC. It translates to CATRERGGLVYNEQFF.